In its sample, the clone carrying this T cell receptor beta chain was seen once. Its matching antigen is unknown. Data came from immunoSEQ multiplex PCR; TCRdb stores just in-frame clones and leaves some out. The table has 120,000 to 150,000 clones, around 93% seen once. The germline V gene encodes CDR1 SGHTA and CDR2 FQGNSA. V gave up 9 bases and J gave up 6 bases; unmatched junction bases: 0. The CDR3 is made up of 12 amino acids. The data were taken from a study of T cell responses to AZD1222 COVID-19 vaccine. Findings and caveats of the study: As reported, nearly half of all spike-specific TCRs target variant regions that are unmutated. Just 5 to 7 AZD1222 recipients were seropositive at baseline. Clonal diversity may have been underestimated, and the donors were mostly white British, with more females than males.

This clonotype was sampled from an adult who received the AZD1222 COVID-19 vaccine. The sequencing used peripheral blood, collected 28 days after the second AZD1222 dose. This sequence joins TRBV7-2 and TRBJ2-1; 12 bases match TRBD2. The CDR3 is CARGLAGNEQFF. DNA for the CDR3: TGTGCCAGGGGACTAGCGGGCAATGAGCAGTTCTTC. The full variable domain, rest sourced from reference TRBV7-2 and TRBJ2-1, is GAGVSQSPSNKVTEKGKDVELRCDPISGHTALYWYRQSLGQGLEFLIYFQGNSAPDKSGLPSDRFSAERTGGSVSTLTIQRTQQEDSAVYLCARGLAGNEQFFGPGTRLTVL.